A single T cell receptor (beta chain) is shown here with its context. Its antigen is still unknown. Clones were sequenced by immunoSEQ multiplex PCR, and TCRdb holds only the in-frame ones, with some missing. The repertoire holds several thousand clones, approximately 70% seen once, with roughly 45% in the top ten. This sample is part of a study of CD8 T cell repertoires and HIV-1 epitope variants. Study as a whole: Each of Twenty-five Gag and Nef epitope peptides stimulated a separate culture. Controls were a CMV, EBV and flu peptide pool, Ebola AY9 negative control, and no-peptide well. Tested: three Gag epitope families, Nef HW9 and YT9.

The CDR3 totals 14 residues. Germline V gene data show CDR1 as MDHEN and CDR2 as SYDVKM. With 6 bases clipped from V and 7 bases from J, the junction kept 7 bases outside the gene matches. Sequenced sample: cultured CD8+ T cells derived from PBMCs. The gene calls are TRBV28 and TRBJ1-5; 9 positions agree with TRBD1. This TCR was recovered from a male donor with HIV. CDR3 in DNA: TGTGCCAGCAGCTCGACAGGGGGGGAACAGCCCCAGCATTTT. Protein product: CASSSTGGEQPQHF.